These 9 T cell receptor beta chains came from one sample sequenced in a study of T cell responses to AZD1222 COVID-19 vaccine. Sequencing used immunoSEQ multiplex PCR; TCRdb keeps in-frame clones, though not all of them. The repertoire holds 90,000 to 110,000 clones, with approximately 89% as singletons. Here the sequenced sample was peripheral blood, taken 28 days after the second AZD1222 dose. The receptors derive from an adult who received the AZD1222 COVID-19 vaccine.

V is TRBV4-2 and J is TRBJ2-1, with 7 bases lining up with TRBD2. J lost 14 bases, V lost 0 bases, and 7 bases had no gene match. The germline V gene has CDR1 LGHNA and CDR2 YNFKEQ. The CDR3 totals 13 residues. CDR3 region: CASSQDRAGVEFF. The DNA for the CDR3 is TGTGCCAGCAGCCAAGATCGGGCGGGAGTGGAGTTCTTC.

V is TRBV18 and J is TRBJ2-7, with TRBD2 as a possible D gene (7 bases). Germline V lookup: CDR1 KGHSH, CDR2 LQKENI. V was clipped by 3 bases and J by 4 bases, with 19 bases between them. The CDR3 loop spans 16 amino acids. This chain's CDR3 is CASSPGGAYSEYEQYF. In nucleotides, the CDR3 is TGTGCCAGCTCACCGGGGGGGGCCTATTCTGAGTACGAGCAGTACTTC. Full variable domain (rest looked up from reference TRBV18 and TRBJ2-7): NAGVMQNPRHLVRRRGQEARLRCSPMKGHSHVYWYRQLPEEGLKFMVYLQKENIIDESGMPKERFSAEFPKEGPSILRIQQVVRGDSAAYFCASSPGGAYSEYEQYFGPGTRLTVT.

The genes are TRBV27 and TRBJ2-3, with 8 bases lining up with TRBD1. CDR3 length equals 17 residues. CDR1 is MNHEY, CDR2 SMNVEV, per germline (reference sequence). Trimming removed 6 bases from V and 2 bases from J; junction bases left unmatched: 13. The CDR3 DNA follows: TGTGCCAGCAGACCTTTTCTAGGACAGGGAAACACAGATACGCAGTATTTT. It yields the protein CASRPFLGQGNTDTQYF.

In this sample, this clone turned up a few times. The V call is TRBV7-2, the J call TRBJ2-7, with no clear D. Between the trimmed V and J ends, which lost 9 bases and 4 bases, there was a span of 16 bases. Germline values: CDR1 SGHTA, CDR2 FQGNSA. There are 13 residues in the CDR3. CDR3 region: CASNTGLGYEQYF. The DNA of the CDR3 is TGTGCCAGTAACACGGGCCTCGGTTACGAGCAGTACTTC. Combining the CDR3 with reference TRBV7-2 and TRBJ2-7 gives the whole variable domain GAGVSQSPSNKVTEKGKDVELRCDPISGHTALYWYRQSLGQGLEFLIYFQGNSAPDKSGLPSDRFSAERTGGSVSTLTIQRTQQEDSAVYLCASNTGLGYEQYFGPGTRLTVT.

This chain connects TRBV9 to TRBJ2-7, with 9 bases fitting TRBD1. V was clipped by 2 bases and J by 5 bases; unmatched bases: 11. This CDR3 is 16 amino acids long. CDR1 is SGDLS, CDR2 YYNGEE, per germline. This CDR3 reads CASSVGTGGGNDEQYF. Written as DNA, the CDR3 is TGTGCCAGCAGCGTTGGTACAGGGGGCGGAAACGACGAGCAGTACTTC.

This chain uses TRBV30 with TRBJ2-2; TRBD1 matches 7 bases. J lost 4 bases, V lost 7 bases, and 12 bases had no gene match. Per the germline V gene, CDR1 is GTSNPN and CDR2 is SVGIG (reference sequence). This CDR3 comprises 15 residues. Written as DNA, the CDR3 is TGTGCCTTCCAGAACAGGGGTTTTTCCACCGGGGAGCTGTTTTTT. Its protein is CAFQNRGFSTGELFF.

The V call is TRBV7-8, the J call TRBJ2-1; 10 positions agree with TRBD1. The junction had 9 bases not matched to a gene; V was cut back by 5 bases and J by 5 bases. Germline V gene sequence: CDR1 SGHVS, CDR2 FQNEAQ. The CDR3 length is 16 residues. The CDR3 here is CASSGPGTGAHNEQFF. CDR3 DNA: TGTGCCAGCAGCGGACCCGGGACAGGGGCACACAATGAGCAGTTCTTC.

V and J are TRBV19 and TRBJ2-1, with 10 bases lining up with TRBD2. The CDR3 covers 15 residues. Germline values: CDR1 LNHDA, CDR2 SQIVND (reference sequence). V trimming: 3 bases; J trimming: 5 bases; junction bases outside the gene matches: 4. The CDR3 sequence: CASSIRTSGHNEQFF. CDR3 DNA sequence: TGTGCCAGTAGTATTCGGACTAGCGGACACAATGAGCAGTTCTTC.

V and J are TRBV5-8 and TRBJ2-5; the D gene could be TRBD1 or TRBD2 (5 bases each). The CDR3 is 14 residues long. Germline CDR1 and CDR2: SGHTS and YDEGEE. The germline V and J ends were trimmed by 4 bases and 3 bases, with 13 bases remaining between them. CDR3 amino acids: CASSLRGRKETQYF. DNA for the CDR3: TGTGCCAGCAGCCTCCGGGGACGGAAAGAGACCCAGTACTTC.